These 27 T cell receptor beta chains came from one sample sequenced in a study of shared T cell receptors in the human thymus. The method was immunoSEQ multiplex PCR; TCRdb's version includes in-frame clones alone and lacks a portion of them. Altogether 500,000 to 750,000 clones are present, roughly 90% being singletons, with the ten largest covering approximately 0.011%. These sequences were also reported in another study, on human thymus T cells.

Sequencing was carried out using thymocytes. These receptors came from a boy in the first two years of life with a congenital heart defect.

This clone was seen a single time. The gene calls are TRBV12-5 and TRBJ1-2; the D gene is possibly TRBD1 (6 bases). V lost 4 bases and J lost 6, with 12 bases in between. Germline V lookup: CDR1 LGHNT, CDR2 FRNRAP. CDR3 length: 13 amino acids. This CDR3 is CASGSPGDHGYTF. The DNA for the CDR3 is TGTGCTAGTGGTTCTCCAGGGGATCATGGCTACACCTTC.

CDR3 residues: CASSPLGLAGGNTGELFF. CDR3 in DNA: TGTGCCAGCTCACCACTCGGACTAGCGGGAGGGAACACCGGGGAGCTGTTTTTT. The chain joins TRBV18 to TRBJ2-2; 14 nucleotides match TRBD2. This CDR3 is 18 amino acids long. Germline values: CDR1 KGHSH, CDR2 LQKENI. Unmatched junction bases numbered 2, after V lost 1 base and J lost 1 base. The full variable domain, in which reference TRBV18 and TRBJ2-2 provide the parts outside the CDR3, is NAGVMQNPRHLVRRRGQEARLRCSPMKGHSHVYWYRQLPEEGLKFMVYLQKENIIDESGMPKERFSAEFPKEGPSILRIQQVVRGDSAAYFCASSPLGLAGGNTGELFFGEGSRLTVL.

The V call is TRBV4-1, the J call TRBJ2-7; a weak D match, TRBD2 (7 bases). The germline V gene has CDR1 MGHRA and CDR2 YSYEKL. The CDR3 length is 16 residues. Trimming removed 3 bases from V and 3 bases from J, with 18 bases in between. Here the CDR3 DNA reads TGCGCCAGCAGCCATGGCACAGGGACTACGTACTACGAGCAGTACTTC. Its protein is CASSHGTGTTYYEQYF.

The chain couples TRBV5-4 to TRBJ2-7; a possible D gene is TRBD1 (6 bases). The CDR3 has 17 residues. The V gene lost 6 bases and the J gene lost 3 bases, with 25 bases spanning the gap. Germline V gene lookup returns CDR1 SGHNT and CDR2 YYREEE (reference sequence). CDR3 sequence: CASTRDGQGIRGYEQYF. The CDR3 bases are TGTGCCAGCACCAGGGATGGGCAGGGGATTCGCGGCTACGAGCAGTACTTC.

The CDR3: CASSPTALVLETQYF. The DNA for the CDR3 is TGTGCCAGCTCACCCACTGCACTAGTTCTCGAGACCCAGTACTTC. The chain links TRBV18 to TRBJ2-5; a possible D gene is TRBD2 (5 bases). The CDR3 has 15 residues. Trimming took off 3 bases at V and 5 bases at J, with 16 bases between the two ends. Germline V gene sequence: CDR1 KGHSH, CDR2 LQKENI.

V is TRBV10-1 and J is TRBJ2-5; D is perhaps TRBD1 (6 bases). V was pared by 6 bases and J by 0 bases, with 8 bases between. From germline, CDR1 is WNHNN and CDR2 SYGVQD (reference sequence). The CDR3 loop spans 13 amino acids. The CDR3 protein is CASSYRDQETQYF. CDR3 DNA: TGCGCCAGCAGCTACAGGGACCAAGAGACCCAGTACTTC.

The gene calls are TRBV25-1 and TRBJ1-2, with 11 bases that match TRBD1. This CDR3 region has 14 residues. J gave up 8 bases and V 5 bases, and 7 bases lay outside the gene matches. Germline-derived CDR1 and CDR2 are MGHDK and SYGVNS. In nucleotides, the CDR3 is TGTGCCAGCAGTCGGGGGACAGGGGGTTGGGGCTACACCTTC. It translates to CASSRGTGGWGYTF.

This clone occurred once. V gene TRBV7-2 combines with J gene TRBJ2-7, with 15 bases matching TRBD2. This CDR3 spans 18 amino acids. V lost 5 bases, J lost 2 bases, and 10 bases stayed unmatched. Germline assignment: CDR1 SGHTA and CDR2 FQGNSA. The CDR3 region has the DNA TGTGCCAGCAGCCGGACCGGGACTAGCGGGAGGCCTCCCTACGAGCAGTACTTC. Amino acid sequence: CASSRTGTSGRPPYEQYF.

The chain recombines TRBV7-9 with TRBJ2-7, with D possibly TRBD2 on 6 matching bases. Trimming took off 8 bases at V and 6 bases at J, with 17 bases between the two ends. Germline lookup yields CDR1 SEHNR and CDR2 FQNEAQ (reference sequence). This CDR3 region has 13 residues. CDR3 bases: TGTGCCAGCGGGGGTCAGCGGGTGCGCGAGCAGTACTTC. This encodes CASGGQRVREQYF.

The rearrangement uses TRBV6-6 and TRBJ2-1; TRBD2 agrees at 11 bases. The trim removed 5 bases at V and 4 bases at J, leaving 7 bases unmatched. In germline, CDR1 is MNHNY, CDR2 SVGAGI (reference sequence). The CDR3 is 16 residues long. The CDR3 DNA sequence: TGTGCCAGCAGTCTGCCGGGACTAGCGGAGTACAATGAGCAGTTCTTC. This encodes CASSLPGLAEYNEQFF.

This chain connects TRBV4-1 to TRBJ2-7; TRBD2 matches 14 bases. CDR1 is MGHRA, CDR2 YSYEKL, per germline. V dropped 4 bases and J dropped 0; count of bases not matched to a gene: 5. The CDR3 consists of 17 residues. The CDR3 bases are TGCGCCAGCAGCCCGGGACTAGCGGGAGTAAGCTCCTACGAGCAGTACTTC. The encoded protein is CASSPGLAGVSSYEQYF.

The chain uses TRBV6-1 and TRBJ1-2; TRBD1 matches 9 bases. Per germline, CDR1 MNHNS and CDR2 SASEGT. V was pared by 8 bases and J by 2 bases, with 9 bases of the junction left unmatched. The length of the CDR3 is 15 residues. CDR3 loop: CASPAGQGENYGYTF. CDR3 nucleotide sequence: TGTGCCAGCCCCGCGGGACAGGGAGAAAACTATGGCTACACCTTC.

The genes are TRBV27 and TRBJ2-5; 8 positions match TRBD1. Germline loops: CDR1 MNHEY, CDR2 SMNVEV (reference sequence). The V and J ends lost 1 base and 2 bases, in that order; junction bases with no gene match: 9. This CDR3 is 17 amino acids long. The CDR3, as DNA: TGTGCCAGCAGTTTATGGGCGACAGGGGCCCCTCAAGAGACCCAGTACTTC. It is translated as CASSLWATGAPQETQYF.

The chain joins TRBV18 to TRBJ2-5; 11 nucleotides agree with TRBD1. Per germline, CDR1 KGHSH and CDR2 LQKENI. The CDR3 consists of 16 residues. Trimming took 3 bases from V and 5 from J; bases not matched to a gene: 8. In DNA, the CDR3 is TGTGCCAGCTCACCCCTCCGGACAGGGGGCAGGGAGACCCAGTACTTC. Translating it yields CASSPLRTGGRETQYF.

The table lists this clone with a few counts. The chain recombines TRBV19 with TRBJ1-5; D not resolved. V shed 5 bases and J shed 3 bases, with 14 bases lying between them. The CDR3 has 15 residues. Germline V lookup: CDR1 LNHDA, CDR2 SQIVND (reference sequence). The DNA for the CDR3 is TGTGCCAGTAGTCCCGAGGGCAGAGCCAATCAGCCCCAGCATTTT. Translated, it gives CASSPEGRANQPQHF.

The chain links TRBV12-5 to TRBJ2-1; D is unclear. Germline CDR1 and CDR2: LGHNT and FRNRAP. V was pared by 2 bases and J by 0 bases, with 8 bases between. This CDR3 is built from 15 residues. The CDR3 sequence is CASGLSGSSYNEQFF. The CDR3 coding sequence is TGTGCTAGTGGTTTGAGTGGTAGCTCCTACAATGAGCAGTTCTTC.

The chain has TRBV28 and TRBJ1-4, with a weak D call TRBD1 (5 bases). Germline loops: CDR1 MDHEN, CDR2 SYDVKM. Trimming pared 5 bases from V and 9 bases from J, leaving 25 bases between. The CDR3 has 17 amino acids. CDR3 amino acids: CASSPDRQNFASKKLFF. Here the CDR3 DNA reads TGTGCCAGCAGTCCTGACAGACAGAACTTCGCGTCGAAAAAACTGTTTTTT.

The CDR3 DNA reads as TGTGCCAGCACGCAGCTAGCGGGAGGGGAGACCCAGTACTTC. This gives the protein CASTQLAGGETQYF. This chain uses TRBV2 with TRBJ2-5; 12 bases are shared with TRBD2. V was clipped by 7 bases and J by 5 bases; unmatched bases: 5. The CDR3 loop spans 14 amino acids. The germline V gene has CDR1 SNHLY and CDR2 FYNNEI. Variable domain in full (rest from reference TRBV2 and TRBJ2-5): EPEVTQTPSHQVTQMGQEVILRCVPISNHLYFYWYRQILGQKVEFLVSFYNNEISEKSEIFDDQFSVERPDGSNFTLKIRSTKLEDSAMYFCASTQLAGGETQYFGPGTRLLVL.

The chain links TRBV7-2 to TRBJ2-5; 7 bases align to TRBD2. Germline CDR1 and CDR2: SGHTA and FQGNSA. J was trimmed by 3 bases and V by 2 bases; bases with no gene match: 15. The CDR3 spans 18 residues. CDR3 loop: CASSLHQEALAAKETQYF. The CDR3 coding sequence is TGTGCCAGCAGCTTACATCAGGAAGCGCTAGCGGCGAAAGAGACCCAGTACTTC. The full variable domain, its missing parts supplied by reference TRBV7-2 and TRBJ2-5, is GAGVSQSPSNKVTEKGKDVELRCDPISGHTALYWYRQSLGQGLEFLIYFQGNSAPDKSGLPSDRFSAERTGGSVSTLTIQRTQQEDSAVYLCASSLHQEALAAKETQYFGPGTRLLVL.

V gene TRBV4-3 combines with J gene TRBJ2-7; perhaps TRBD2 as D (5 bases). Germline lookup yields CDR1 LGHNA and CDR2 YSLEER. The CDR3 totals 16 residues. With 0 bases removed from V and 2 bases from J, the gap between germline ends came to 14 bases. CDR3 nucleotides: TGCGCCAGCAGCCAAGATGGGCGGGTCCCTACCTACGAGCAGTACTTC. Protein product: CASSQDGRVPTYEQYF.

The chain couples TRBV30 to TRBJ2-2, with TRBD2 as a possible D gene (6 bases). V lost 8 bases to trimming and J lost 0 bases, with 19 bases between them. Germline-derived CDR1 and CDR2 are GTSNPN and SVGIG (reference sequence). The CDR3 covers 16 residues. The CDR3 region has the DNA TGTGCCGGCCGTGGTAGCGGAAGAACGAACACCGGGGAGCTGTTTTTT. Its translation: CAGRGSGRTNTGELFF.

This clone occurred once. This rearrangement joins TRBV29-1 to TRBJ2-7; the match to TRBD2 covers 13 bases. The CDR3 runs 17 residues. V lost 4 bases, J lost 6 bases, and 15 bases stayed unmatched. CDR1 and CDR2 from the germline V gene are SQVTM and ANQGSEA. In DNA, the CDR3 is TGCAGCGTTGGGTGGGTAGAGACTAGCGGGAGGAGTAGCGAGCAGTACTTC. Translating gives CSVGWVETSGRSSEQYF.

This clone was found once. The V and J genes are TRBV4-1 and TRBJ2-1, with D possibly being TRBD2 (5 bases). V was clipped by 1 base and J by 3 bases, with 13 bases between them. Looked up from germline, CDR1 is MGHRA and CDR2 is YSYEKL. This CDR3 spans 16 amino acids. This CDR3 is CASSQGRRENYNEQFF. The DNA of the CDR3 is TGCGCCAGCAGCCAAGGGAGACGGGAAAACTACAATGAGCAGTTCTTC.

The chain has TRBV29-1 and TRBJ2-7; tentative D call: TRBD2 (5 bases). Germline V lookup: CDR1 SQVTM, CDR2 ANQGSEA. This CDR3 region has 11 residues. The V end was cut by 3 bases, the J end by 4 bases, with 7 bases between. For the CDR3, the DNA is TGCAGCGTTGAGGAGGCTTACGAGCAGTACTTC. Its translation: CSVEEAYEQYF.

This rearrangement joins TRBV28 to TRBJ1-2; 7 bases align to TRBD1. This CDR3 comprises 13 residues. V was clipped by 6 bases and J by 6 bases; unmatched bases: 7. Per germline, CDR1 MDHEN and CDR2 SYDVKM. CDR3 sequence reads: CASSPDRENGYTF. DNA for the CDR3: TGTGCCAGCAGCCCCGACAGGGAGAATGGCTACACCTTC.

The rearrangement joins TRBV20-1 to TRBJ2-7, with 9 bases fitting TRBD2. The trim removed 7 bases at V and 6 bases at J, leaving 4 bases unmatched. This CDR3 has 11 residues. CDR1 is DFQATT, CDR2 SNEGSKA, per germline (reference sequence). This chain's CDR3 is CSVRLAVEQYF. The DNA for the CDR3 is TGCAGTGTTCGACTAGCGGTCGAGCAGTACTTC.

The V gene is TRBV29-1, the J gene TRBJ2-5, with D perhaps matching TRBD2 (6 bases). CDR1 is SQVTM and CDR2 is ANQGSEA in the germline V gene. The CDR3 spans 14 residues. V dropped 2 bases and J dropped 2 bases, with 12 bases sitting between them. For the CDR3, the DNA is TGCAGCGTTGAACGCCGTGGGGGGCAAGAGACCCAGTACTTC. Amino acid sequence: CSVERRGGQETQYF. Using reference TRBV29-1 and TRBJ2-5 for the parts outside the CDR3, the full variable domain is SAVISQKPSRDICQRGTSLTIQCQVDSQVTMMFWYRQQPGQSLTLIATANQGSEATYESGFVIDKFPISRPNLTFSTLTVSNMSPEDSSIYLCSVERRGGQETQYFGPGTRLLVL.